Here is one T cell receptor (beta chain) with its context. As yet, its antigen is unknown. Given a far larger clone just one base away, this is likely a sequencing read error. HIV-negative, healthy adults without recent acute infections or vaccinations were the donors. The study drew all its donors from Caucasian adults living in Nashville, Tennessee. This record belongs to a study of shared clonotypes between healthy human individuals. General observations from the study: How much donors shared clonotypes was expected to be affected by sequencing depth.

The CDR3 runs to 12 residues. CDR1 is SEHNR and CDR2 is FQNEAQ in the germline V gene (reference sequence). The team ran DNA from unsorted PBMCs on ten immunoSEQ deep assay plates for sequencing. Some clones are missing from TCRdb's copy, which holds only in-frame ones; the method was immunoSEQ multiplex PCR. This repertoire shows 550,000 to 600,000 clones, roughly 72% found once; its top ten account for approximately 12%. Sequenced material: PBMCs. This sequence was found in a woman aged 35 to 49 in good health. Some clones in this sample may be carry-over from other donors' samples. The chain combines TRBV7-9 with TRBJ1-1; 11 positions match TRBD1. In DNA, the CDR3 is TGTGCCGGCAGCCCGGACAGGGGGCAATGGTTCTTT. Its protein product is CAGSPDRGQWFF.